The clone carrying this T cell receptor beta chain turned up a few times. What it binds is not known. Its ends do not fully match the called genes, so a read error is possible. TCRdb analysed the 5' RACE reads with MiXCR anew, one entry per CDR3 protein. The repertoire includes 260,000 or so distinct CDR3 sequences, approximately 7.9% of them detected once, and roughly 5% sits in the top ten. The germline V gene encodes CDR1 SGHAT and CDR2 FQNNGV. The CDR3 is 10 residues long. The entry originates in a study of identical twins. Overall study findings and caveats: Carriage of fewer insertions was seen in abundant cord blood beta clonotypes, whereas memory repertoires showed none. One should note that invariant MAIT and iNKT cells could partly confound zero-insertion analyses.

In addition, the sample was reused for a study of yellow fever vaccine responses in identical twins. That investigation notes: It has been reported that, in twins, the vaccine T cell response seemed partly convergent and partly personalized.

Material: CD8+ T cells sorted from blood. This sequence joins TRBV11-2 and TRBJ2-1, with D possibly being TRBD1 (6 bases). The receptor's source is a young woman in good health. CDR3 protein: CASSFRDTWF. CDR3 DNA sequence: TGTGCCAGCAGCTTTAGGGACACATGGTTC.